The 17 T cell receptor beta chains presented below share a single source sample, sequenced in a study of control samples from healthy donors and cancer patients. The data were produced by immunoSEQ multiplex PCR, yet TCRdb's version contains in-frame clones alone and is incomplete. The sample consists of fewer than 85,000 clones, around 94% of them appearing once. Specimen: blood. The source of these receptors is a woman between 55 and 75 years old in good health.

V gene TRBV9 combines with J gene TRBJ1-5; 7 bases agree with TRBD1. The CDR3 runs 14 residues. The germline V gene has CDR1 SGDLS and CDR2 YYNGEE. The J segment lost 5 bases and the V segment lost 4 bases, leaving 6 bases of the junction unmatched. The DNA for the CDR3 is TGTGCCAGCAGCTCCTTTGACAGGGATCAGCCCCAGCATTTT. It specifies CASSSFDRDQPQHF.

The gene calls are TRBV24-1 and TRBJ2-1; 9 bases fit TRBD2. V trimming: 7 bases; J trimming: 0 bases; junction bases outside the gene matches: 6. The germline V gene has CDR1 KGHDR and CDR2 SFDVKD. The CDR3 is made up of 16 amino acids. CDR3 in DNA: TGTGCCACCAGCACCAGTAGCGGGAGCTCCTACAATGAGCAGTTCTTC. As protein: CATSTSSGSSYNEQFF.

The CDR3 DNA reads as TGTGCCAGCAGCCTAGACAGGCTGGACTATGGCTACACCTTC. It translates to CASSLDRLDYGYTF. The chain uses TRBV4-2 and TRBJ1-2; tentatively, D is TRBD1 (6 bases). The V end was cut by 4 bases, the J end by 3 bases, with 12 bases between. The CDR3 runs to 14 residues. The germline CDR1 and CDR2 sequences are LGHNA and YNFKEQ.

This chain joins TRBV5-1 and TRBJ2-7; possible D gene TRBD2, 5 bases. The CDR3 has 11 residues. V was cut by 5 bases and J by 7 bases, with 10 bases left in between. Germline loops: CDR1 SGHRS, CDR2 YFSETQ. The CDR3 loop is CASRGGLEQYF. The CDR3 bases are TGCGCCAGCAGGGGCGGGTTGGAGCAGTACTTC.

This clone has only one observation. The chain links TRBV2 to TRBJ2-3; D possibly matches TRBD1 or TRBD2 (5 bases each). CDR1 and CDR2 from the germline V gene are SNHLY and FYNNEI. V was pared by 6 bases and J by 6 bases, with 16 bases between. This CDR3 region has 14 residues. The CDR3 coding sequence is TGTGCCAGCAGAAGGGACGGGCCCGCTGATACGCAGTATTTT. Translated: CASRRDGPADTQYF.

The CDR3 DNA is TGTGCCAGCAGTGGTATTCAGGGGAGGACTGAAGCTTTCTTT. It encodes CASSGIQGRTEAFF. This chain joins TRBV25-1 and TRBJ1-1; perhaps TRBD1 as D (6 bases). The CDR3 is 14 amino acids. Germline lookup yields CDR1 MGHDK and CDR2 SYGVNS. Deletions cut 4 bases from V and 5 bases from J, with 14 bases between.

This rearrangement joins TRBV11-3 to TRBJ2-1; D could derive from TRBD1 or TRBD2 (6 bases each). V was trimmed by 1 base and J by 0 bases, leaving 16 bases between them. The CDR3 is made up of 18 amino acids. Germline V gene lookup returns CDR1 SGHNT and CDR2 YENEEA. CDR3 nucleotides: TGTGCCAGCAGCTTAGGAGGGGGGAGCGGTAGCTCCTACAATGAGCAGTTCTTC. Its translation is CASSLGGGSGSSYNEQFF.

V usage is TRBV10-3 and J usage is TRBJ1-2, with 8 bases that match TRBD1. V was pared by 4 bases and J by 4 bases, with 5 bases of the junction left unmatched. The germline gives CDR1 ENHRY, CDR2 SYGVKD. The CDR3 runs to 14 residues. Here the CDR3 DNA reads TGTGCCATCAGTGGACGACAGGGGAGCTATGGCTACACCTTC. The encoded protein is CAISGRQGSYGYTF.

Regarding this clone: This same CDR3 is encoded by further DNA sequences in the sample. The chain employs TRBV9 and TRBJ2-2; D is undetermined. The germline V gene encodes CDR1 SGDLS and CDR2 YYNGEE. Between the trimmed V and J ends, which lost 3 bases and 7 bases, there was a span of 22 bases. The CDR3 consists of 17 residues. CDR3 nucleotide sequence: TGTGCCAGCAGCGCCAGTCTAGTCCCTGGGTCAGGCGGGGAGCTGTTTTTT. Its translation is CASSASLVPGSGGELFF.

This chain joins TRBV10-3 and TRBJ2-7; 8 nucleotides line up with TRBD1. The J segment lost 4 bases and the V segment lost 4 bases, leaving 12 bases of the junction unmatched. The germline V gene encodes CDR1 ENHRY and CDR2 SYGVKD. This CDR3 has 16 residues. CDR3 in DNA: TGTGCCATCAGTGGGGGAACCGGGACAGGTTGGTACGAGCAGTACTTC. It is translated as CAISGGTGTGWYEQYF.

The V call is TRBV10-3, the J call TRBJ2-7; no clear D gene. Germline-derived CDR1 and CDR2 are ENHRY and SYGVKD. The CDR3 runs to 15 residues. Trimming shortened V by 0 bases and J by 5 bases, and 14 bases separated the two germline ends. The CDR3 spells CAISESRLLDHEQYF. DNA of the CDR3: TGTGCCATCAGTGAGTCAAGACTTTTGGACCACGAGCAGTACTTC.

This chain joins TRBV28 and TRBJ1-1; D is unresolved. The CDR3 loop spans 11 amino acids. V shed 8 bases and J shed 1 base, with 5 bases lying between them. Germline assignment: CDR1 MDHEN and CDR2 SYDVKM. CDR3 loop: CASYRNTEAFF. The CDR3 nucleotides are TGTGCCAGCTACAGGAACACTGAAGCTTTCTTT.

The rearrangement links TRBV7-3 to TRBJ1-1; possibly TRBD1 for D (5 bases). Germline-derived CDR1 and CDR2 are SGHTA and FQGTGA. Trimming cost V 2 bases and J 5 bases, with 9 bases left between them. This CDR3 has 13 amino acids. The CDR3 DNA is TGTGCCAGCAGCTTAGGGGAGGGGACTGAAGCTTTCTTT. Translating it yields CASSLGEGTEAFF.

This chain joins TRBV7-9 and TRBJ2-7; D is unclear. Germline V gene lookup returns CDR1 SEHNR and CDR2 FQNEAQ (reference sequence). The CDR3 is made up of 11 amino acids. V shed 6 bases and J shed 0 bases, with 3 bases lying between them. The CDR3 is CASSISYEQYF. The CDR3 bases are TGTGCCAGCAGTATCTCCTACGAGCAGTACTTC.

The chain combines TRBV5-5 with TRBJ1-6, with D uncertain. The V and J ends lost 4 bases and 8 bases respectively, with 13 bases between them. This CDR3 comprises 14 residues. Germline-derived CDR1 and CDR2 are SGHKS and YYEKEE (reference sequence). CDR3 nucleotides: TGTGCCAGCAGCCCGGCCATGGGCTATTCACCCCTCCACTTT. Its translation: CASSPAMGYSPLHF.

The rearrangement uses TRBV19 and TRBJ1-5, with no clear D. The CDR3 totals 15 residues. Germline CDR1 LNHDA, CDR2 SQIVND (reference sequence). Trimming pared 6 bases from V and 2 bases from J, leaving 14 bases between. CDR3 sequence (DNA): TGTGCCAGTAGATTATCCGGGAACCGCAATCAGCCCCAGCATTTT. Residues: CASRLSGNRNQPQHF.

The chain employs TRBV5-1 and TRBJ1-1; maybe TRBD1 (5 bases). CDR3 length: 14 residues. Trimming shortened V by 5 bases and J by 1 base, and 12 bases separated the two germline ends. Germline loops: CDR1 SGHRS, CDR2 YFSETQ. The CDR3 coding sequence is TGCGCCAGCAGACGACAGCTTTCGAACACTGAAGCTTTCTTT. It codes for CASRRQLSNTEAFF.